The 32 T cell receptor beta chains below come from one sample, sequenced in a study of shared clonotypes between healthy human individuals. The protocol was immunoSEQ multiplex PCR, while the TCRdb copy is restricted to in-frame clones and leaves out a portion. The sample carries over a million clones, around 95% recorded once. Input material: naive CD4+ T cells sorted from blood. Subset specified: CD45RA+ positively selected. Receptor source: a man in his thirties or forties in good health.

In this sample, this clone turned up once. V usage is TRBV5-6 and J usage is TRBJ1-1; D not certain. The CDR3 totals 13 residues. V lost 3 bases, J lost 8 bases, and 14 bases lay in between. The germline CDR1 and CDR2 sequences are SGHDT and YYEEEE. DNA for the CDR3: TGTGCCAGCAGCTCGCATGGTGCGGAGGAAGCTTTCTTT. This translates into CASSSHGAEEAFF.

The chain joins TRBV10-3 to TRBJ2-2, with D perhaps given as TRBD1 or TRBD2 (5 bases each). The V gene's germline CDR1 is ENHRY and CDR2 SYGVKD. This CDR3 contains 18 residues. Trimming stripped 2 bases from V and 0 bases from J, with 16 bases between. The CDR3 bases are TGTGCCATCAGTGAGCCGCGACCGGGACCAGCGAACACCGGGGAGCTGTTTTTT. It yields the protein CAISEPRPGPANTGELFF.

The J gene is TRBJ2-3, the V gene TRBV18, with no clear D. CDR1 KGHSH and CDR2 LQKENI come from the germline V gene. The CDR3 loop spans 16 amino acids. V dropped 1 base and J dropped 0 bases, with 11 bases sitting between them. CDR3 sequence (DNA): TGTGCCAGCTCACCACGGTTGTTGGCTAGCACAGATACGCAGTATTTT. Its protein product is CASSPRLLASTDTQYF.

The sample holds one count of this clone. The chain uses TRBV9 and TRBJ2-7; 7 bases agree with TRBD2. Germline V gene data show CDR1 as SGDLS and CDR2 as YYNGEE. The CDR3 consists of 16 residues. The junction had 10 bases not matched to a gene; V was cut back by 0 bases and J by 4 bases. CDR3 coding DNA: TGTGCCAGCAGCGTAGCCCCTAGCGGTCTTCTATACGAGCAGTACTTC. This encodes CASSVAPSGLLYEQYF.

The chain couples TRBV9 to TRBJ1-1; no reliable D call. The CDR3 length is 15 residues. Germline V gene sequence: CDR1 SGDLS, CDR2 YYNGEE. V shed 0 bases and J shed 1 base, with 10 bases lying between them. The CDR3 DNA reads TGTGCCAGCAGCGTAGCTACATCGGGGAACACTGAAGCTTTCTTT. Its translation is CASSVATSGNTEAFF.

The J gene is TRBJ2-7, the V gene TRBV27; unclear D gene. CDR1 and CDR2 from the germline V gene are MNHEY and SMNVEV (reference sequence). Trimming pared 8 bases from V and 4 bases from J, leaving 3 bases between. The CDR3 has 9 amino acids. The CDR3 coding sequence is TGTGCCAGCCCGTACGAGCAGTACTTC. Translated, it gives CASPYEQYF.

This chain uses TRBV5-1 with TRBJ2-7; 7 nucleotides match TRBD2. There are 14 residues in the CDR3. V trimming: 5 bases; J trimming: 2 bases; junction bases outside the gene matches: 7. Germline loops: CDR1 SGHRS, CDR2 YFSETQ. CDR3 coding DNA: TGCGCCAGCAGACCGACAGCGGGGCCCTACGAGCAGTACTTC. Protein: CASRPTAGPYEQYF.

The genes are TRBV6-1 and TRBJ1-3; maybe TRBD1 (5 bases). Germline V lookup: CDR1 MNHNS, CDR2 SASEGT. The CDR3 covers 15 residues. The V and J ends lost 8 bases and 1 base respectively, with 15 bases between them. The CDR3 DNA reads TGTGCCAGCGGACTAGGAAGGGGTTCTGGAAACACCATATATTTT. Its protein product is CASGLGRGSGNTIYF.

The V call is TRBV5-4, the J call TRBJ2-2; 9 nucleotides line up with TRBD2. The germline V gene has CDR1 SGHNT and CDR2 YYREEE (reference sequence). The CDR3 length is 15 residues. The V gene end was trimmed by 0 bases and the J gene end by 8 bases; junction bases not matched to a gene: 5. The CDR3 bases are TGTGCCAGCAGCTTGGTAGCGGGAGATGCAGGGGAGCTGTTTTTT. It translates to CASSLVAGDAGELFF.

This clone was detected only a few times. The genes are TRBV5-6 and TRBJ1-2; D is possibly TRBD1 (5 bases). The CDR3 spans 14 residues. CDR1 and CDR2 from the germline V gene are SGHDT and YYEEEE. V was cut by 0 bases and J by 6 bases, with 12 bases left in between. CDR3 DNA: TGTGCCAGCAGCTTGGTGGGGGAAGCGAATGGCTACACCTTC. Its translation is CASSLVGEANGYTF.

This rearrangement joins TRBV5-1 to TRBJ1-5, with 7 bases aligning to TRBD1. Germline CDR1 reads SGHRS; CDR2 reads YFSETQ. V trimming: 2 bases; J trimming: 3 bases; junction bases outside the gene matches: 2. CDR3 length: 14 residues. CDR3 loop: CASSFEGANQPQHF. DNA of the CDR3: TGCGCCAGCAGCTTCGAGGGGGCCAATCAGCCCCAGCATTTT.

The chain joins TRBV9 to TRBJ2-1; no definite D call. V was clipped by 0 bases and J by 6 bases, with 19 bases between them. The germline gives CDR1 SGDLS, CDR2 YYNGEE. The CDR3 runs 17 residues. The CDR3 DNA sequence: TGTGCCAGCAGCGTAGCTACTCGGGCTAGTAGGTCCAATGAGCAGTTCTTC. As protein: CASSVATRASRSNEQFF.

Here the CDR3 reads CSVSGTGSYEQYF. In DNA form, the CDR3 reads TGCAGCGTCTCCGGGACAGGGTCATACGAGCAGTACTTC. The rearrangement joins TRBV29-1 to TRBJ2-7, with 9 nucleotides matching TRBD1. The trim removed 6 bases at V and 4 bases at J, leaving 7 bases unmatched. Germline values: CDR1 SQVTM, CDR2 ANQGSEA. This CDR3 spans 13 amino acids.

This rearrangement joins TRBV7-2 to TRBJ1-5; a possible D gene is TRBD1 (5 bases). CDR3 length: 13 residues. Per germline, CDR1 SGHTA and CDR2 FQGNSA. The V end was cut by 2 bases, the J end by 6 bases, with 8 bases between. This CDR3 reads CASSLTDSQPQHF. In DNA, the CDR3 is TGTGCCAGCAGCTTAACCGACAGTCAGCCCCAGCATTTT. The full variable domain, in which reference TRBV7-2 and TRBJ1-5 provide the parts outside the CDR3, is GAGVSQSPSNKVTEKGKDVELRCDPISGHTALYWYRQSLGQGLEFLIYFQGNSAPDKSGLPSDRFSAERTGGSVSTLTIQRTQQEDSAVYLCASSLTDSQPQHFGDGTRLSIL.

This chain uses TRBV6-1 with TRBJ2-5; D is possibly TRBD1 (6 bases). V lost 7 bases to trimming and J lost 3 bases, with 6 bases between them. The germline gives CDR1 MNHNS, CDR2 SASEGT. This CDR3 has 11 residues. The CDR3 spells CASKGEETQYF. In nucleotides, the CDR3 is TGTGCCAGCAAGGGGGAAGAGACCCAGTACTTC.

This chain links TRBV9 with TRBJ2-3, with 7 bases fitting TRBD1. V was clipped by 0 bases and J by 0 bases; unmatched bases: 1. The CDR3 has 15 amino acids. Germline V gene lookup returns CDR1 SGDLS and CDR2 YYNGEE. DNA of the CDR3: TGTGCCAGCAGCGTAGGGGACAGAAGCACAGATACGCAGTATTTT. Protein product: CASSVGDRSTDTQYF.

CDR3 sequence reads: CASSQEPGPYEQYF. CDR3 DNA sequence: TGCGCCAGCAGCCAAGAGCCGGGCCCCTACGAGCAGTACTTC. V gene TRBV4-3 combines with J gene TRBJ2-7; D unresolved. CDR1 and CDR2 from the germline V gene are LGHNA and YSLEER. V was clipped by 0 bases and J by 2 bases, with 8 bases between them. This CDR3 is 14 amino acids long.

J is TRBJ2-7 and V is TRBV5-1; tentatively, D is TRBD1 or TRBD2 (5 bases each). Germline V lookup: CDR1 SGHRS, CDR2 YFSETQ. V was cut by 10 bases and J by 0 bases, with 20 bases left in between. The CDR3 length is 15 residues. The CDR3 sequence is CASGLGDGYSYEQYF. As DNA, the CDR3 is TGCGCCTCAGGGCTAGGGGACGGGTACTCCTACGAGCAGTACTTC.

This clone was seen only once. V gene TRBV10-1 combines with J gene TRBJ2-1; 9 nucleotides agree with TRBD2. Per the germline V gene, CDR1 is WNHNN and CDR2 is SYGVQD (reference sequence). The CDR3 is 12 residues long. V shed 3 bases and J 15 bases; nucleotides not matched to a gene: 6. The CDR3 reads CASSDSGGKRFF. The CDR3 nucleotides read TGCGCCAGCAGTGATAGCGGGGGAAAACGGTTCTTC.

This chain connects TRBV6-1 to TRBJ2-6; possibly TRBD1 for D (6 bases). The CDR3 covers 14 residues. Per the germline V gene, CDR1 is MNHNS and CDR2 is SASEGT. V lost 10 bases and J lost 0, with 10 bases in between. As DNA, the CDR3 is TGTGCCACCACAGGGATCTCTGGGGCCAACGTCCTGACTTTC. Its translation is CATTGISGANVLTF.

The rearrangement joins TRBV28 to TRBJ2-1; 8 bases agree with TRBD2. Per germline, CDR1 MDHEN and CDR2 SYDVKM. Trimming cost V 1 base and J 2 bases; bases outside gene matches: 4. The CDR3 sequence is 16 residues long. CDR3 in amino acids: CASSLSAGLAYNEQFF. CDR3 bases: TGTGCCAGCAGTTTATCGGCGGGACTAGCCTACAATGAGCAGTTCTTC.

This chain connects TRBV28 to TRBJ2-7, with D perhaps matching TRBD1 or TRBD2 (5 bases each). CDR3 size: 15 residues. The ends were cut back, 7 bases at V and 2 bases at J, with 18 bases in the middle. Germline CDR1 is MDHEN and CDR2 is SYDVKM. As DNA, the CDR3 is TGTGCCAGCACGGCGGCCGGGGACCTCCCCTACGAGCAGTACTTC. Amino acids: CASTAAGDLPYEQYF. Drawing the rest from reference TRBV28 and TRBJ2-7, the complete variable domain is DVKVTQSSRYLVKRTGEKVFLECVQDMDHENMFWYRQDPGLGLRLIYFSYDVKMKEKGDIPEGYSVSREKKERFSLILESASTNQTSMYLCASTAAGDLPYEQYFGPGTRLTVT.

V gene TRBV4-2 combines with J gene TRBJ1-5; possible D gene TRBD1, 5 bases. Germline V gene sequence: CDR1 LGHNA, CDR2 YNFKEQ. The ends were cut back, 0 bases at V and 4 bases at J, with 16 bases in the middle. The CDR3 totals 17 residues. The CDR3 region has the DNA TGTGCCAGCAGCCAAGAGGTACCAGGGTTCCGGAATCAGCCCCAGCATTTT. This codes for CASSQEVPGFRNQPQHF.

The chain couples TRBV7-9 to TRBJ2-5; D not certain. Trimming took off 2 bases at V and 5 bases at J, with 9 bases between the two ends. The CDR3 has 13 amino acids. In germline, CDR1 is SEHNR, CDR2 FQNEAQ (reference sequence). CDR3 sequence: CASSLFAFETQYF. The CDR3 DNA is TGTGCCAGCAGCTTATTTGCCTTTGAGACCCAGTACTTC.

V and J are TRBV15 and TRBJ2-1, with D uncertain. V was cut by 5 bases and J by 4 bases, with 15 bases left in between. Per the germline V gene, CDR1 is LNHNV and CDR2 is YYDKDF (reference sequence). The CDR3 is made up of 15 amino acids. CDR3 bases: TGTGCCACCAGCGAAAGAATATCAGGTTACAATGAGCAGTTCTTC. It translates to CATSERISGYNEQFF.

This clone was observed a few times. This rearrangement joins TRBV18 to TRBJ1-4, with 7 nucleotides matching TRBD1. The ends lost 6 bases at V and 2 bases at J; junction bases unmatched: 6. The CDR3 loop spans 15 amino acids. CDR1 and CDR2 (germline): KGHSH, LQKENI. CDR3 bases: TGTGCCAGCTCCCTCCAACAGGGGACTAATGAAAAACTGTTTTTT. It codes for CASSLQQGTNEKLFF.

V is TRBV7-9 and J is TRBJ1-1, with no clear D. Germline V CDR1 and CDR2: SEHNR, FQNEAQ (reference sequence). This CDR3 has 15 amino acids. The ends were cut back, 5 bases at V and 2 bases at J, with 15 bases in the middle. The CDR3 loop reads CASSAPSGGNTEAFF. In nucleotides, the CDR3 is TGTGCCAGCAGCGCCCCCTCCGGAGGAAACACTGAAGCTTTCTTT.

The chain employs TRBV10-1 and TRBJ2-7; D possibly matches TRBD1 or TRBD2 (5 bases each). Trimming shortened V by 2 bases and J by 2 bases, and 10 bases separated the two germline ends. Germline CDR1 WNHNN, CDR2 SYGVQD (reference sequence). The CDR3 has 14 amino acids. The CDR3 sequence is CASSEPGRAYEQYF. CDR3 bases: TGCGCCAGCAGTGAGCCGGGACGGGCCTACGAGCAGTACTTC.

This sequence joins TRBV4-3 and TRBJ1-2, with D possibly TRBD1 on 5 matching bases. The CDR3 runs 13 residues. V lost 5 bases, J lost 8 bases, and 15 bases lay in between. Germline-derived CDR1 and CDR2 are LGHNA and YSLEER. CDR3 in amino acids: CASSLVGGEGYTF. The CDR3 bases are TGCGCCAGCAGCTTGGTGGGAGGGGAAGGCTACACCTTC.

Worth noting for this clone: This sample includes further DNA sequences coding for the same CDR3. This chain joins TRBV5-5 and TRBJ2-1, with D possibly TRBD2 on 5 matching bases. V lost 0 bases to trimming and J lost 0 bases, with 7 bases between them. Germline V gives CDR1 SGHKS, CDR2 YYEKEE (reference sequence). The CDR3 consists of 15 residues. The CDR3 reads CASSLEGSSYNEQFF. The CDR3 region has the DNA TGTGCCAGCAGCTTGGAAGGGAGCTCCTACAATGAGCAGTTCTTC.

In DNA form, the CDR3 reads TGTGCCAGCGATACCCCAACAGGACTTCAAGAGACCCAGTACTTC. This encodes CASDTPTGLQETQYF. J is TRBJ2-5 and V is TRBV9; TRBD1 or TRBD2 may be the D gene (5 bases each). The CDR3 has 15 amino acids. Trimming removed 7 bases from V and 2 bases from J, with 18 bases in between. In germline, CDR1 is SGDLS, CDR2 YYNGEE.

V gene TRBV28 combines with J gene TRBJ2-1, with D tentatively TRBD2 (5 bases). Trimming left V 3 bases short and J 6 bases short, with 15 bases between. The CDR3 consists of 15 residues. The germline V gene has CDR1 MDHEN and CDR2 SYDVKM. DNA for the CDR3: TGTGCCAGCAGTTTGTCAACTAGTACTGGCAATGAGCAGTTCTTC. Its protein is CASSLSTSTGNEQFF.